This T cell receptor beta chain was documented in a study of T cell changes during pregnancy in multiple sclerosis. Profiled with immunoSEQ multiplex PCR; TCRdb holds only in-frame clones, not every one. This table has more than 10,000 clones, about 87% appearing once. V was pared by 3 bases and J by 8 bases, with 8 bases of the junction left unmatched. The CDR3 runs 14 residues. Looked up from germline, CDR1 is MGHRA and CDR2 is YSYEKL. This receptor was obtained from a female donor in good health, enrolled as a control in a pregnancy study. The specimen comprised CD8+ T cells from peripheral blood mononuclear cells, sampled in the second trimester of pregnancy. The chain joins TRBV4-1 to TRBJ1-1; 8 nucleotides line up with TRBD1. As DNA, the CDR3 is TGCGCCAGCAGCCAGCCGGGACAGGCTCCAGAAGCTTTCTTT. This gives the protein CASSQPGQAPEAFF.